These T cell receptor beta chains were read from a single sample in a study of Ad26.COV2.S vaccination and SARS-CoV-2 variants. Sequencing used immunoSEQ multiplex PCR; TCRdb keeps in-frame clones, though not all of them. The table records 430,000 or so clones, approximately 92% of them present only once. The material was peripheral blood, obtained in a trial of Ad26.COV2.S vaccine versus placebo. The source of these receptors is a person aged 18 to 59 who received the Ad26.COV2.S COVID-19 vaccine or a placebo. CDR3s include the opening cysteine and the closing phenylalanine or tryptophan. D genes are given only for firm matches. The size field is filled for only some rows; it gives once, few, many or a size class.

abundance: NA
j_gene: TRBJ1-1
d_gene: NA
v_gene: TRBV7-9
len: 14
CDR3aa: CASSLRGSNTEAFF
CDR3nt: TGTGCCAGCAGCTTACGGGGCTCGAACACTGAAGCTTTCTTT

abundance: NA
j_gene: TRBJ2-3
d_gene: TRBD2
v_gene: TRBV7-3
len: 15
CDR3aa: CASSFGTSGTDTQYF
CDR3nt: TGTGCCAGCAGCTTCGGGACTAGCGGCACAGATACGCAGTATTTT

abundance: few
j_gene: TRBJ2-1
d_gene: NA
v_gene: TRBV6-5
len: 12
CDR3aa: CASSPRSNEQFF
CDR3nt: TGTGCCAGCAGCCCCAGAAGTAATGAGCAGTTCTTC

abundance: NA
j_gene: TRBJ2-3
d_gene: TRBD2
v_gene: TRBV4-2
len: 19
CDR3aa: CASSPSLLAGGASTDTQYF
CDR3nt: TGTGCCAGCAGCCCCTCGCTTCTAGCGGGGGGTGCTAGCACAGATACGCAGTATTTT

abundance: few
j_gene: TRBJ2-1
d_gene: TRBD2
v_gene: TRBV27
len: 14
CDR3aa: CASKGTSPYNEQFF
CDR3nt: TGTGCCAGCAAAGGGACTAGCCCCTACAATGAGCAGTTCTTC

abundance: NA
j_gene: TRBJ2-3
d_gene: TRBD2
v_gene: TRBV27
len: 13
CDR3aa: CASSLRGADTQYF
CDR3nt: TGTGCCAGCAGTTTACGGGGGGCAGATACGCAGTATTTT

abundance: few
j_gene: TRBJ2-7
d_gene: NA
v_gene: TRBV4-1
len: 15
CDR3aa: CASSQGTDGRYEQYF
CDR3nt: TGCGCCAGCAGCCAAGGTACGGACGGACGCTACGAGCAGTACTTC

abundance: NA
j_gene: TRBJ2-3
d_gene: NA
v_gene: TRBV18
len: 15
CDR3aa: CASSPPSRSTDTQYF
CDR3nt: TGTGCCAGCTCACCACCTAGCCGGAGCACAGATACGCAGTATTTT

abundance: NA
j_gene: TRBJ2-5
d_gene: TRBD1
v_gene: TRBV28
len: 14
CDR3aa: CASSATGGDETQYF
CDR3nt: TGTGCCAGCAGTGCGACAGGGGGCGATGAGACCCAGTACTTC

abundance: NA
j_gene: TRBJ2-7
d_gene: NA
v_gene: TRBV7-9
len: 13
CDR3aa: CASSLDQGGEQYF
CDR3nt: TGTGCCAGCAGCTTAGATCAGGGAGGCGAGCAGTACTTC

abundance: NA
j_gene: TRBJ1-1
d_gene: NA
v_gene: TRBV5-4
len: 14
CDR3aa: CASSSWTLNTEAFF
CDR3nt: TGTGCCAGCAGCTCCTGGACCCTGAACACTGAAGCTTTCTTT

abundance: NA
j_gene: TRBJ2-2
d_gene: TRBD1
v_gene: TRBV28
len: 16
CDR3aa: CASSLYGRGRTGELFF
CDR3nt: TGTGCCAGCAGTTTATATGGCAGGGGGCGAACCGGGGAGCTGTTTTTT

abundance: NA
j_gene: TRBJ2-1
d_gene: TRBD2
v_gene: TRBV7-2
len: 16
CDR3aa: CASSLFGTSGLLAQFF
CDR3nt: TGTGCCAGCAGCTTATTTGGGACTAGCGGCCTCCTGGCGCAGTTCTTC

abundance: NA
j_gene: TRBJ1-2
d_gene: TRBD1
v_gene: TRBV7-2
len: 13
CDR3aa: CASRRDRVGGYTF
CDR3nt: TGTGCCAGCAGACGGGACAGGGTTGGCGGCTACACCTTC

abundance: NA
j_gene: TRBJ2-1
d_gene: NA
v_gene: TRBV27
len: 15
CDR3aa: CASSPIPSSYNEQFF
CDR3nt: TGTGCCAGCAGTCCAATCCCAAGCTCCTACAATGAGCAGTTCTTC

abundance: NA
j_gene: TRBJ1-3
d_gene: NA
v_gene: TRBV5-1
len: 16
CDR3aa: CASSLGVTGTGNTIYF
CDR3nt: TGCGCCAGCAGCCTTGGGGTTACCGGGACAGGAAACACCATATATTTT

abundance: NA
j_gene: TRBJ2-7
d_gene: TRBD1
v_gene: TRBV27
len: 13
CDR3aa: CASSLDRNYEQYF
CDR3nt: TGTGCCAGCAGTTTGGACAGGAACTACGAGCAGTACTTC

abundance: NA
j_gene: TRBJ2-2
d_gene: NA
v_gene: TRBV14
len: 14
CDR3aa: CASSQGRYTGELFF
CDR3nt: TGTGCCAGCAGCCAAGGTCGCTACACCGGGGAGCTGTTTTTT

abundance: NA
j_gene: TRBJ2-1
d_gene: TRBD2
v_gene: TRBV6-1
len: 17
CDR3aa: CASSEVAGDTIYNEQFF
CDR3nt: TGTGCCAGCAGTGAAGTGGCGGGGGATACCATTTACAATGAGCAGTTCTTC

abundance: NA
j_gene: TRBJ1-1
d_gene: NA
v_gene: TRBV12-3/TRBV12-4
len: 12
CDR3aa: CASSLFLTEAFF
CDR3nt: TGTGCCAGCAGTTTATTCCTCACTGAAGCTTTCTTT

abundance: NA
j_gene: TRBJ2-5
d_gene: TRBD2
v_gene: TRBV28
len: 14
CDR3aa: CASRPGGPGETQYF
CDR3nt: TGTGCCAGCAGGCCGGGGGGGCCTGGGGAGACCCAGTACTTC

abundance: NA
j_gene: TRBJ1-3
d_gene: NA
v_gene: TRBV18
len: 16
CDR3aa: CASSPPRGTSGNTIYF
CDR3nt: TGTGCCAGCTCACCACCGAGAGGGACCTCTGGAAACACCATATATTTT

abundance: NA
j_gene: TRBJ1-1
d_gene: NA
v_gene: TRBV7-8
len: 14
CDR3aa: CASSHPPGNTEAFF
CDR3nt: TGTGCCAGCAGCCACCCTCCAGGGAACACTGAAGCTTTCTTT

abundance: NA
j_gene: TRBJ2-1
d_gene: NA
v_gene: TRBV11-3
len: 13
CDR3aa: CASSLGSGNEQFF
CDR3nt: TGTGCCAGCAGCTTAGGATCAGGGAATGAGCAGTTCTTC

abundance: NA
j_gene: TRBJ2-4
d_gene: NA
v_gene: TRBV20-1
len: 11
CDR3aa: CSAVDGNIQYF
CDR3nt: TGCAGTGCAGTGGACGGGAACATTCAGTACTTC

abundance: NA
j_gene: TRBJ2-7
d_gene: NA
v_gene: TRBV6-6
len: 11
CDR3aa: CASSPGGEQYF
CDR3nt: TGTGCCAGCAGTCCGGGCGGCGAGCAGTACTTC

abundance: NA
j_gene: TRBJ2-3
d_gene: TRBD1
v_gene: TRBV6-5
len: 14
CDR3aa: CASRPGQGRDTQYF
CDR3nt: TGTGCCAGCAGACCCGGACAGGGAAGGGATACGCAGTATTTT

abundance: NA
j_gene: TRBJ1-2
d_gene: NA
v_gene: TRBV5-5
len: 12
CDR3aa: CASSLEVYGYTF
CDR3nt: TGTGCCAGCAGCTTGGAAGTCTATGGCTACACCTTC

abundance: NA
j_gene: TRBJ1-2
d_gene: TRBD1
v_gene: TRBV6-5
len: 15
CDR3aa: CASIPRTGGNYGYTF
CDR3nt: TGTGCCAGCATACCAAGGACAGGGGGGAACTATGGCTACACCTTC

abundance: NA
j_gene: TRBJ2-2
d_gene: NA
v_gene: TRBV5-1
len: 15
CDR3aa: CASSTGHNLAGELFF
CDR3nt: TGCGCCAGCAGCACGGGACACAATTTGGCCGGGGAGCTGTTTTTT

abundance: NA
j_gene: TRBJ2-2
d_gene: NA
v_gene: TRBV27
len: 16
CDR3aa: CASSLAWRRNTGELFF
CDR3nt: TGTGCCAGCAGTTTGGCGTGGCGGCGGAACACCGGGGAGCTGTTTTTT

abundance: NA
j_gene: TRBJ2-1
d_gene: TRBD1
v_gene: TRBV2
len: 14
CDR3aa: CASVNRDRVYEQFF
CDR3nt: TGTGCCAGCGTTAATCGGGACAGGGTTTATGAGCAGTTCTTC

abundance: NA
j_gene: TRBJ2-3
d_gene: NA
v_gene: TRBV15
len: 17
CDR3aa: CATSRSYSRLFTDTQYF
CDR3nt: TGTGCCACCAGCAGATCCTATAGTAGGCTATTCACAGATACGCAGTATTTT

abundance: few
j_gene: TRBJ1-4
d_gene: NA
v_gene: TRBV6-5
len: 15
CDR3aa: CASSQPGLGYEKLFF
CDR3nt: TGTGCCAGCAGTCAACCAGGGCTCGGGTATGAAAAACTGTTTTTT

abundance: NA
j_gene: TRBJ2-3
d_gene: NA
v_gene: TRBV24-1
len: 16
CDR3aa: CATSGPKGGRTDTQYF
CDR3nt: TGTGCCACCAGTGGCCCAAAGGGGGGACGCACAGATACGCAGTATTTT

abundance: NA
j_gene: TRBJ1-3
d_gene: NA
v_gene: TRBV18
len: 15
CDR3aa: CASSSQASSGNTIYF
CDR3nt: TGTGCCAGCTCATCACAGGCTAGCTCTGGAAACACCATATATTTT

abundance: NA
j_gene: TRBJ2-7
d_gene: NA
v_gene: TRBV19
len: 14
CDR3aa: CASSIGGPPYEQYF
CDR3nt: TGTGCCAGTAGTATTGGGGGCCCGCCCTACGAGCAGTACTTC

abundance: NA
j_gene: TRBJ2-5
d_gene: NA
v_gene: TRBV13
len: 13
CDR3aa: CASSRDLGETQYF
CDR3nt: TGTGCCAGCAGCCGGGACCTGGGGGAGACCCAGTACTTC